This T cell receptor (beta chain) comes out of a study of blood T cell repertoires in COVID-19. Original processing notes: Cell counts per sample came from amplifying reference gene primers. Using immunoSEQ multiplex PCR, the repertoire was profiled, and TCRdb retains in-frame clones only, with some absent. Clonal size and the V and J genes are those of that table, whereas D and trimming came from the DNA. This table holds approximately 200,000 clones, around nine tenths found once. CDR3 size: 14 residues. V lost 4 bases to trimming and J lost 9 bases, with 20 bases between them. Looked up from germline, CDR1 is SGHRS and CDR2 is YFSETQ.

The chain links TRBV5-1 to TRBJ2-7; the D gene is possibly TRBD1 (6 bases). The TCR sequence derives from a man in his sixties who had recovered from COVID-19. The sample consisted of peripheral blood. This CDR3 reads CASSPPTGHGLQYF. The CDR3, as DNA: TGCGCCAGCAGCCCCCCGACAGGCCATGGTTTGCAGTACTTC.